This T cell receptor beta chain was recovered during a study of blood T cell repertoires in COVID-19. Study information: PBMCs, B-cell-depleted T cells, or T cells were the source of the cDNA or gDNA that made up the material.

V gave up 1 base and J gave up 3 bases, with 12 bases separating them. The CDR3 contains 15 residues. The germline V gene encodes CDR1 SGHVS and CDR2 FQNEAQ. Original processing methods: Scientists estimated how many nucleated cells there were by amplifying reference gene primers. The repertoire was sequenced with immunoSEQ multiplex PCR; TCRdb's copy has only in-frame clones and lacks some. Clone size and the V and J calls come from that table; the DNA yielded D and trimming. The repertoire includes about 120,000 clones, over 70% of them detected once, and roughly 29% sits in the top ten. The table lists this clone with a few counts.

What was sequenced was peripheral blood. V is TRBV7-8 and J is TRBJ1-2; a weak D match, TRBD1 (6 bases). This receptor was obtained from a woman in her sixties or seventies with acute or convalescent COVID-19. Here the CDR3 DNA reads TGTGCCAGCAGCTTAGACCAGGGGCTTGACTATGGCTACACCTTC. Protein product: CASSLDQGLDYGYTF.